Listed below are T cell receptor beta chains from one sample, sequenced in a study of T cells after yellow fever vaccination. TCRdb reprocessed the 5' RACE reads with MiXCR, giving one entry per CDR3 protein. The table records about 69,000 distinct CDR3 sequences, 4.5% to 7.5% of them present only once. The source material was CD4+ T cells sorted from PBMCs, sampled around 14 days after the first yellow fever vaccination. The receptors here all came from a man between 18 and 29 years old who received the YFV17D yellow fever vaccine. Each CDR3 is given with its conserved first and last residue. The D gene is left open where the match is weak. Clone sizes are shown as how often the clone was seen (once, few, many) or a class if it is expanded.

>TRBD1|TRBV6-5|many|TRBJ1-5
CASSPTGTGNQPQHF
TGTGCCAGCAGTCCGACCGGGACAGGCAATCAGCCCCAGCATTTT
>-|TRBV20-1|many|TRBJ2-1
CSARGTRIYNEQFF
TGCAGTGCTAGAGGGACTCGAATTTACAATGAGCAGTTCTTC
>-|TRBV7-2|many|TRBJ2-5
CASSARPQETQYF
TGTGCCAGCAGCGCCAGGCCTCAAGAGACCCAGTACTTC
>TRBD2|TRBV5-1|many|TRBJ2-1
CASSSREAGPNEQFF
TGCGCCAGCAGCTCCCGGGAGGCGGGGCCAAATGAGCAGTTCTTC
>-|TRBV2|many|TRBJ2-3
CASQWDPISDTQYF
TGTGCCAGCCAGTGGGACCCTATTTCAGATACGCAGTATTTT
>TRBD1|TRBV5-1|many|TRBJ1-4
CASSSDRGSTNEKLFF
TGCGCCAGCAGCTCGGACAGGGGGTCTACTAATGAAAAACTGTTTTTT
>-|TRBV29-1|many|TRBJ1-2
CSVLVAELDGYTF
TGCAGCGTTCTTGTGGCTGAGTTGGATGGCTACACCTTC
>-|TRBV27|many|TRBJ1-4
CASSLLPHEKLFF
TGTGCCAGCAGTTTACTGCCCCATGAAAAACTGTTTTTT
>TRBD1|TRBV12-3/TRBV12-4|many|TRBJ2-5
CASSPGTGVAQETQYF
TGTGCCAGCAGTCCCGGGACAGGAGTAGCCCAAGAGACCCAGTACTTC
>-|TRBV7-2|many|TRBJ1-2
CASSLYLNYGYTF
TGTGCCAGCAGCTTATACTTGAACTATGGCTACACCTTC
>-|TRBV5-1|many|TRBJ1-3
CASSRDGSSGNTIYF
TGCGCCAGCAGTCGGGACGGAAGCTCTGGAAACACCATATATTTT
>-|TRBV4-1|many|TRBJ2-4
CASSQVTVLAKNIQYF
TGCGCCAGCAGCCAAGTAACGGTACTAGCCAAAAACATTCAGTACTTC
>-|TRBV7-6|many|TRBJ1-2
CASSSSPAGYGYTF
TGTGCCAGCAGCTCCTCCCCAGCAGGCTATGGCTACACCTTC
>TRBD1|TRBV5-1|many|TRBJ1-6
CASSSDRTGWTPLHF
TGCGCCAGCAGCTCCGACAGGACAGGATGGACACCCCTCCACTTT
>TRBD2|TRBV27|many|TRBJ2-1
CASSFVAGGYNEQFF
TGTGCCAGCAGTTTCGTAGCGGGGGGTTACAATGAGCAGTTCTTC
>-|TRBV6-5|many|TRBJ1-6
CASSQGLGYNSPLHF
TGTGCCAGCAGCCAGGGGTTGGGCTATAATTCACCCCTCCACTTT
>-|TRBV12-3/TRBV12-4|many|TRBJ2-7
CASSPSGSYEQYF
TGTGCCAGCAGTCCAAGCGGATCCTACGAGCAGTACTTC
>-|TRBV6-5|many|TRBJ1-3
CASSPGLRGNTIYF
TGTGCCAGCAGTCCCGGCTTGCGTGGAAACACCATATATTTT
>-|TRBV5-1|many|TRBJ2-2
CASSSALLSRELFF
TGCGCCAGCAGCTCGGCCCTGTTGAGCCGGGAGCTGTTTTTT
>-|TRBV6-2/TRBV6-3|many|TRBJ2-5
CASSYLGGETQYF
TGTGCCAGCAGTTACCTGGGCGGGGAGACCCAGTACTTC
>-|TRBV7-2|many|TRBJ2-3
CASSLGRGASTDTQYF
TGTGCCAGCAGCTTAGGCCGGGGGGCGAGCACAGATACGCAGTATTTT
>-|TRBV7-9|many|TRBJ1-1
CASSRRGATNTEAFF
TGTGCCAGCAGCCGGAGGGGGGCGACGAACACTGAAGCTTTCTTT
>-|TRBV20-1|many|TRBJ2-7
CSAGQRAYEQYF
TGCAGTGCCGGACAGCGCGCCTACGAGCAGTACTTC
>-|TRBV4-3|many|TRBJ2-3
CASSQGGAASTDTQYF
TGCGCCAGCAGCCAAGGGGGAGCTGCGAGCACAGATACGCAGTATTTT
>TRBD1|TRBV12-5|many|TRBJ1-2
CASGLPGQGPLRYGYTF
TGTGCTAGTGGTTTGCCTGGACAGGGGCCGCTGCGGTATGGCTACACCTTC
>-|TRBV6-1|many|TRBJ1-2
CASSDRGNDYGYTF
TGTGCCAGCAGTGACAGGGGAAACGACTATGGCTACACCTTC